Listed below are T cell receptor beta chains from one sample, sequenced in a study of T cells in Graves' hyperthyroidism and ophthalmopathy. TCRdb used MiXCR to reprocess the multiplex PCR reads, holding one entry per CDR3 protein. This table holds about 210,000 distinct CDR3 sequences, 18% found once. The sample was blood. Every receptor here comes from a man between 35 and 55 years old with Graves' hyperthyroidism. The CDR3 runs from the conserved cysteine through the conserved F or W. Each record gives: V gene, D gene, clone size, J gene, CDR3 DNA, CDR3 protein. A D gene is named only where the DNA matches it firmly. Not every row has a clone size; where given, it reads once, few, many or a size class.

v_gene: TRBV28
d_gene: NA
abundance: few
j_gene: TRBJ1-6
CDR3nt: TGTGCCAGCCTTAGACCGGGGGACTATAATTCACCCCTCCACTTT
CDR3aa: CASLRPGDYNSPLHF

v_gene: TRBV12-3/TRBV12-4
d_gene: NA
abundance: many
j_gene: TRBJ1-5
CDR3nt: TGTGCCAGCAGTTTGAGGGAGACGGAGCCCCAGCATTTT
CDR3aa: CASSLRETEPQHF

v_gene: TRBV9
d_gene: TRBD1
abundance: NA
j_gene: TRBJ1-1
CDR3nt: TGTGCCAGCAGCGTAGAGTCTCGGACAGGGGTATCTGAAGCTTTCTTT
CDR3aa: CASSVESRTGVSEAFF

v_gene: TRBV18
d_gene: NA
abundance: NA
j_gene: TRBJ1-2
CDR3nt: TGTGCCAGCTCACCAGACGTTGGGCTGAACTATGGCTACACCTTC
CDR3aa: CASSPDVGLNYGYTF

v_gene: TRBV6-1
d_gene: NA
abundance: many
j_gene: TRBJ1-1
CDR3nt: TGTGCCAGCAGTGAGGAGAGGAACACTGAAGCTTTCTTT
CDR3aa: CASSEERNTEAFF

v_gene: TRBV5-1
d_gene: TRBD2
abundance: many
j_gene: TRBJ2-1
CDR3nt: TGCGCCAGCAGCTTCCGGGACTACAGGATTGAGCAGTTCTTC
CDR3aa: CASSFRDYRIEQFF

v_gene: TRBV4-2
d_gene: TRBD1
abundance: NA
j_gene: TRBJ1-2
CDR3nt: TGTGCCAGCAGCCAAGATATTAGGGGACAGATCTATGGCTACACCTTC
CDR3aa: CASSQDIRGQIYGYTF

v_gene: TRBV7-3
d_gene: NA
abundance: NA
j_gene: TRBJ2-3
CDR3nt: TGTGCCAGCAGCCTTCTCCCGGGGGCTGGGACAGATACGCAGTATTTT
CDR3aa: CASSLLPGAGTDTQYF

v_gene: TRBV6-1
d_gene: TRBD2
abundance: many
j_gene: TRBJ2-1
CDR3nt: TGTGCCGGGCGCTCTAGCGGGGGGGCCAGGGAGCAGTTCTTC
CDR3aa: CAGRSSGGAREQFF

v_gene: TRBV18
d_gene: NA
abundance: many
j_gene: TRBJ1-1
CDR3nt: TGTGCCAGCTCACCAGCGTTGGGGCGAGGCGACACTGAAGCTTTCTTT
CDR3aa: CASSPALGRGDTEAFF

v_gene: TRBV6-1
d_gene: TRBD1
abundance: few
j_gene: TRBJ1-1
CDR3nt: TGTGCCAGCAGTGAAGAGAGGGACAGGGGGCATACTGAAGCTTTCTTT
CDR3aa: CASSEERDRGHTEAFF

v_gene: TRBV14
d_gene: NA
abundance: few
j_gene: TRBJ1-2
CDR3nt: TGTGCCAGCAGAAAGAGGGCCGTCGATGGCTACACCTTC
CDR3aa: CASRKRAVDGYTF

v_gene: TRBV12-3/TRBV12-4
d_gene: TRBD1
abundance: many
j_gene: TRBJ1-2
CDR3nt: TGTGCCAGCAGTCCCACAGGACAGGGGGCGGGTGGCTACACCTTC
CDR3aa: CASSPTGQGAGGYTF

v_gene: TRBV10-3
d_gene: NA
abundance: few
j_gene: TRBJ2-2
CDR3nt: TGTGCCTCCGCGGCCGGTAGCGAAGGGGAGCTGTTTTTT
CDR3aa: CASAAGSEGELFF

v_gene: TRBV27
d_gene: NA
abundance: NA
j_gene: TRBJ2-1
CDR3nt: TGTGCCAGCAATCCCTGGGGAGGGGGGGCGAATAGGGAGCAGTTCTTC
CDR3aa: CASNPWGGGANREQFF

v_gene: TRBV30
d_gene: NA
abundance: many
j_gene: TRBJ2-7
CDR3nt: TGTGCCTGGAGTGCCCAGGAAGAGCAGTACTTC
CDR3aa: CAWSAQEEQYF

v_gene: TRBV6-5
d_gene: TRBD1
abundance: NA
j_gene: TRBJ2-7
CDR3nt: TGTACCAGCAGTTACTCCGGGACAGGGAGGAACGAGCAGTACTTC
CDR3aa: CTSSYSGTGRNEQYF

v_gene: TRBV20-1
d_gene: TRBD1
abundance: many
j_gene: TRBJ2-5
CDR3nt: TGCAGTGCTGATCCGGGACAGAAAGAGACCCAGTACTTC
CDR3aa: CSADPGQKETQYF

v_gene: TRBV6-1
d_gene: NA
abundance: NA
j_gene: TRBJ2-1
CDR3nt: TGTGCCGTTTCCCGCGGGGAAGCTGAAAATGAGCAGTTCTTC
CDR3aa: CAVSRGEAENEQFF

v_gene: TRBV4-1
d_gene: TRBD2
abundance: NA
j_gene: TRBJ2-1
CDR3nt: TGCGCCAGCAGCCGGACAGTGACTAGCGGGGGACGCAGCGAGCAGTTCTTC
CDR3aa: CASSRTVTSGGRSEQFF

v_gene: TRBV6-2/TRBV6-3
d_gene: NA
abundance: many
j_gene: TRBJ2-1
CDR3nt: TGTGCCAGCAGACGCGACACCTACAATGAGCAGTTCTTC
CDR3aa: CASRRDTYNEQFF

v_gene: TRBV7-9
d_gene: NA
abundance: NA
j_gene: TRBJ1-4
CDR3nt: TGTGCCAGCAGCCCTCATGAAACAGTCATCGGTGAAAAACTGTTTTTT
CDR3aa: CASSPHETVIGEKLFF

v_gene: TRBV11-2
d_gene: TRBD1
abundance: many
j_gene: TRBJ2-3
CDR3nt: TGTGCCAGCAGCTTAGCAGGGGGAGATACGCAGTATTTT
CDR3aa: CASSLAGGDTQYF

v_gene: TRBV28
d_gene: NA
abundance: NA
j_gene: TRBJ1-5
CDR3nt: TGTGCCAGTGGACGAGGGGGCAATCAGCCCCAGCATTTT
CDR3aa: CASGRGGNQPQHF